Included here is one TCR beta chain sequence, with context. It was with 60 Vbeta and 13 Jbeta primers that the PCR ran. Produced via immunoSEQ multiplex PCR; TCRdb's table is partial and in-frame only. The data contain 150,000 to 200,000 clones, 82% of them singletons. Donors had nominal health at sampling but likely had unrecorded immune exposures. The record originates from a study of cytomegalovirus exposure and HLA in healthy donors. About the research overall: Earlier results showed 117 million unique TCR beta sequences derived from roughly 200 million T cells.

Material for sequencing was PBMCs. The source is a girl between 10 and 17 years old in good health and CMV-seropositive.

The CDR3 sequence is CASSMGARDTQYF. The CDR3, as DNA: TGTGCCAGTAGTATGGGGGCGCGGGATACGCAGTATTTT. J is TRBJ2-3 and V is TRBV19, with D possibly being TRBD1 (6 bases). This CDR3 is 13 amino acids long. The germline gives CDR1 LNHDA, CDR2 SQIVND (reference sequence). Trimming shortened V by 3 bases and J by 6 bases, and 10 bases separated the two germline ends.